This T cell receptor beta chain is drawn from a study of human T cells and chemical hapten exposure. Noted time point: patch test 2, 6 weeks after DPC sensitization. Treatment noted: therapeutic diphenylcyclopropenone sensitization with weekly scalp DPC. In TCRdb, the RACE reads were re-called with MiXCR into one record per CDR3 protein. The table has roughly 100,000 distinct CDR3 sequences, about 9.3% seen once. This clonotype was counted a few times. This CDR3 has 12 amino acids. V lost 6 bases, J lost 6 bases, and 8 bases lay in between. The sample in question was whole blood, obtained in connection with sensitization to the hapten diphenylcyclopropenone (DPC). This chain connects TRBV12-3 or TRBV12-4 to TRBJ1-4; D unresolved. This clonotype was obtained from a middle-aged woman with alopecia areata. Some clones in this sample may be carry-over from other donors' samples. Here the CDR3 reads CASSPGDEKLFF. The CDR3 coding sequence is TGTGCCAGCAGCCCGGGTGATGAAAAACTGTTTTTT.